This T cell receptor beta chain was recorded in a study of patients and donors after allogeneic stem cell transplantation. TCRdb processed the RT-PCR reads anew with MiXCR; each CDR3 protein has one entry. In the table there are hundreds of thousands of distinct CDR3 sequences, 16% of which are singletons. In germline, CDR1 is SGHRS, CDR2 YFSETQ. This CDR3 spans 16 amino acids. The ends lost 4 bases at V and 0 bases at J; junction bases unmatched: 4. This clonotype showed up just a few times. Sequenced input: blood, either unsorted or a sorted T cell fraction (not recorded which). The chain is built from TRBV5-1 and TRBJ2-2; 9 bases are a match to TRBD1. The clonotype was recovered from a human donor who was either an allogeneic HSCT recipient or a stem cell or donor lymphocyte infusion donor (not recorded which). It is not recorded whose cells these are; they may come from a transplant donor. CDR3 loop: CASSGGQGPNTGELFF. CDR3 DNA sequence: TGCGCCAGCAGCGGGGGACAGGGCCCGAACACCGGGGAGCTGTTTTTT.